The clone carrying this T cell receptor beta chain was detected ten times or more. Expressed TCRB transcripts were sequenced after all isolated RNA was converted to cDNA. An average of approximately 3.6 million reads was obtained for naive, central memory and regulatory T cell samples. Sequencing was performed with immunoSEQ multiplex PCR; in TCRdb, only in-frame clones are kept and a portion is missing. The repertoire holds more than 300,000 clones, 6.5% to 10% seen once, with 0.44% in the top ten. The data stem from a study of beta chain features in type 1 diabetes. CD4+ naive, central memory, regulatory and stem cell-like memory cells were sorted via CD45RO/CCR7/CD25/CD127/CD95/CD27. Purity (above 95%) was reached by all sorted populations. The CDR3 is 14 residues long. Germline V gene lookup returns CDR1 ENHRY and CDR2 SYGVKD. V lost 4 bases, J lost 0 bases, and 7 bases lay in between.

This TCR was recovered from a woman under 30 in good health. The chain is built from TRBV10-3 and TRBJ1-5; D perhaps matches TRBD1 (5 bases). The source material was central memory CD4+ T cells from blood. The DNA for the CDR3 is TGTGCCATCAGTGGGGGGGATAGCAATCAGCCCCAGCATTTT. Encoded protein: CAISGGDSNQPQHF.